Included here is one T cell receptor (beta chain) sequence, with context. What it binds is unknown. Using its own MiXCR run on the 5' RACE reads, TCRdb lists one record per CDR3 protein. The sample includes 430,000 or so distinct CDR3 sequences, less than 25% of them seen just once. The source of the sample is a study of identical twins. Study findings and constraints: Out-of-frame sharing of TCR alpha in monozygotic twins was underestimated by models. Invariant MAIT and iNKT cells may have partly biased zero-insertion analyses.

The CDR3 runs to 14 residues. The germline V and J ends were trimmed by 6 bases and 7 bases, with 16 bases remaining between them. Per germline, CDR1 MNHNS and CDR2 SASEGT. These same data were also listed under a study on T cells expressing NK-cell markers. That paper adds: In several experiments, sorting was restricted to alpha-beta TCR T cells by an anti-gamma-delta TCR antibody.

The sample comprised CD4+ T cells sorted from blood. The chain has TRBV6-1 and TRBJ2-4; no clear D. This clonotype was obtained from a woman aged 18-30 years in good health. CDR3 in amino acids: CASSRDTVVNIQYF. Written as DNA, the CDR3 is TGTGCCAGCAGCCGCGACACGGTGGTGAACATTCAGTACTTC.